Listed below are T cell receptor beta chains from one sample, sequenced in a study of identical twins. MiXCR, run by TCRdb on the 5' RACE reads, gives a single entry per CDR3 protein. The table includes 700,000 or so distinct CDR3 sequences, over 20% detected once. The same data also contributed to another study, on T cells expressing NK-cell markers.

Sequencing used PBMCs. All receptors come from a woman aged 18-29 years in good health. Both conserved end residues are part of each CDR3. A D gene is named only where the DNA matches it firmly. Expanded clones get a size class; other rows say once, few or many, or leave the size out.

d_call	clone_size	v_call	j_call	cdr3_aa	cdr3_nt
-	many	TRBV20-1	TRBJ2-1	CSAHPGLEPYNEQFF	TGCAGTGCCCATCCGGGACTGGAGCCTTACAATGAGCAGTTCTTC
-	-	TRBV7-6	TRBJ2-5	CASSLGGVKTQYF	TGTGCCAGCAGCCTAGGGGGGGTAAAGACCCAGTACTTC
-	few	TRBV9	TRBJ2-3	CASNQKGSTDTQYF	TGTGCCAGCAACCAAAAAGGCTCGACAGATACGCAGTATTTT
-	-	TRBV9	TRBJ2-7	CASDRGPGYEQYF	TGTGCCAGTGACCGGGGTCCGGGGTACGAGCAGTACTTC
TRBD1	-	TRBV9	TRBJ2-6	CASRGTGGGANVLTF	TGTGCCAGCAGGGGGACAGGGGGTGGGGCCAACGTCCTGACTTTC
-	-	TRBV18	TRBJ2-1	CASSKPGNNEQFF	TGTGCCAGCTCAAAACCGGGAAACAATGAGCAGTTCTTC
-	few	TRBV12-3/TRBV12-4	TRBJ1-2	CASREGGNYGYTF	TGTGCCAGCAGGGAAGGGGGAAACTATGGCTACACCTTC
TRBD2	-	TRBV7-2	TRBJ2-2	CASSPGTSGRRVELFF	TGTGCCAGCAGCCCGGGGACTAGCGGGAGGCGGGTGGAGCTGTTTTTT
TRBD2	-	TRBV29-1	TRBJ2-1	CSGWAGTSSYNEQFF	TGCAGCGGCTGGGCCGGGACTAGTTCTTACAATGAGCAGTTCTTC
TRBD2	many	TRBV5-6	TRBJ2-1	CASSFSGGARNEQFF	TGTGCCAGCAGCTTTAGCGGGGGGGCCAGGAATGAGCAGTTCTTC
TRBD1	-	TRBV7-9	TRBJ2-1	CASSLTPGTGYRDEQFF	TGTGCCAGCAGCTTGACGCCCGGGACAGGGTATCGCGATGAGCAGTTCTTC
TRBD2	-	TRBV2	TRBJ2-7	CASQGLAGLGEQYF	TGTGCCAGCCAGGGACTAGCGGGCTTGGGGGAGCAGTACTTC
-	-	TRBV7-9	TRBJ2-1	CASSQSQRWNEQFF	TGTGCCAGCAGTCAAAGTCAGCGGTGGAATGAGCAGTTCTTC
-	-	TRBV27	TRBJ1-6	CASSLGQPPTPLHF	TGTGCCAGCAGTTTAGGACAACCTCCAACACCCCTCCACTTT
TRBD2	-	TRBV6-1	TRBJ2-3	CASSEDGGGSDTQYF	TGTGCCAGCAGTGAAGATGGGGGGGGGTCAGATACGCAGTATTTT
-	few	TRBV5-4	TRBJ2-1	CASSFPTANEQFF	TGTGCCAGCAGCTTCCCTACAGCAAATGAGCAGTTCTTC
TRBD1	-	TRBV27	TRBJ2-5	CASSLFPPGQGTPEETQYF	TGTGCCAGCAGCCTCTTCCCCCCCGGACAGGGGACGCCTGAAGAGACCCAGTACTTC
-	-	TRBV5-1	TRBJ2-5	CASSMSTSTVETQYF	TGCGCCAGCAGCATGTCGACTAGTACTGTAGAGACCCAGTACTTC
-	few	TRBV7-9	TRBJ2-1	CASSLDKTYNEQFF	TGTGCCAGCAGCTTAGACAAAACCTACAATGAGCAGTTCTTC